This T cell receptor beta chain was found in a study of T cells in Graves' hyperthyroidism and ophthalmopathy (dated by TCRdb to about 2019). The study in broad terms: Peripheral blood was sampled at the time of initial diagnosis, prior to any treatment. To identify distinguishing TCR V-J signatures, a discovery cohort of 90 to 100 patients was used, comprising 43 with Graves' ophthalmopathy and 55 to 65 with stable Graves' hyperthyroidism. Whether ophthalmopathy could be predicted prospectively was tested in an independent validation cohort made up of some 20 hyperthyroidism patients plus 17 patients who later progressed to ophthalmopathy. The roughly 100 discovery patients were randomly divided into training and test sets at a 7:3 ratio. In addition, the study compared T-cell repertoires in thyroid tissue and in blood from 6 or 7 Graves' hyperthyroidism patients. After sampling, hyperthyroidism patients received methimazole starting at 30 mg daily, and ophthalmopathy patients received high-dose intravenous methylprednisolone. According to the paper, TCR Vbeta CDR3 sequencing was carried out on more than 120 peripheral blood samples, which came from 40 to 45 ophthalmopathy, 75 to 80 hyperthyroidism and 17 progressor patients. General findings and caveats noted by the study authors: In validation, progression to ophthalmopathy was predicted by the model with around 71% sensitivity and 72% to 85% specificity, a median of about 6 months before onset. A model built on a 13 V-J signature distinguished ophthalmopathy from stable hyperthyroidism, reaching 85% to 90% sensitivity and 81.08% specificity in cross-validation and 80%/75% in testing. No statistical method was used to fix the sample size in advance, and group allocation was not hidden from the investigators. Most expanded thyroid clonotypes (frequency above 0.001) were also detected in blood, a finding suggesting that blood repertoires may reflect thyroid immune responses.

TCR beta CDR3 regions were amplified from RNA transcripts. The TCR CDR3 was subjected to a first round of RT-PCR using the HTBI primer set and the Qiagen OneStep RT-PCR kit. The libraries were constructed in a second round of multiplex PCR and then size-selected and purified. The libraries were sequenced on an Illumina HiSeq2000 using paired-end 100 bp reads. As for the original processing: SOAPnuke was used to process the raw data, with reads discarded if the reads contained adapters or uncalled bases, had a mean Phred below 15, or lacked an exact constant-primer or identifier match. High-quality paired reads were merged using COPE v1.2.5, and each unique nucleotide sequence was defined as a clonotype. MiTCR v1.1 was used to align the clonotypes against IMGT TRBV, TRBD and TRBJ reference segments. The analysis included only V-J combinations with a frequency above 0.0001, which together covered 98% to 99.2% of the repertoires. The TCS score was defined as the ratio of F50 (clonal expansion) to E x V (chaos), calculated using BLOSUM62-based TCRdist between CDR3 peptides within each V-J. Welch's t-statistics and random forest reduced roughly 530 V-J features to roughly 13, which were used in a naive Bayes classifier (R e1071). The public reads were quality trimmed at Q25 with fastp and then assembled into clones with MiXCR by TCRdb, keeping productive beta chains. Rows merge per CDR3 protein into single entries with the most common DNA and genes. TCRdb, not the authors, supplied the V and J calls. Recorded for this sample are under 400,000 distinct CDR3 sequences; 20% to 30% of them occurred a single time. In total, the top ten clones hold less than 75% of the sample.

In the case of this clonotype: No cognate antigen has been identified for it. Per-base qualities were not stored, and no clone one base away is much larger.

A patient counted as having stable Graves' hyperthyroidism if no progression to ophthalmopathy occurred over 18 months of follow-up. Hyperthyroidism patients were newly diagnosed, had a disease duration of under 2 months, and were aged 18 to 65 years. Any patient with an uncontrolled infection, another autoimmune disease, pregnancy or lactation was excluded. Diagnoses relied on clinical symptoms, serum thyroxine and TRAb, thyroid ultrasound and orbital computed tomography. Ficoll-Paque density gradient centrifugation was used to isolate PBMCs from around 10 ml of fresh peripheral blood. Trizol reagent was used to extract total RNA, and RNA quality was then checked on an Agilent 2100 Bioanalyzer. Measured from the cysteine to the phenylalanine, the CDR3 is 14 residues long. The kept DNA is CDR3 alone, 42 bases in frame from the first base. Trimming takes 5 bases from V and 6 bases from J, and the germline ends sit 17 bases apart. CDR1 is given as LNHDA and CDR2 as SQIVND, both from the germline V gene (reference sequence).

Sequencing input: blood. The V gene is TRBV19 and the J gene is TRBJ2-7; the D gene is perhaps TRBD2, on 6 matching bases. The sequence was collected from a man in his fifties with Graves' hyperthyroidism. The CDR3 sequence is CASSVLAISSEQYF. The DNA sequence is as follows: TGTGCCAGTAGTGTTCTAGCGATAAGCTCCGAGCAGTACTTC. Where the CDR3 stops, the reference TRBV19 and TRBJ2-7 genes take over; the full variable domain is DGGITQSPKYLFRKEGQNVTLSCEQNLNHDAMYWYRQDPGQGLRLIYYSQIVNDFQKGDIAEGYSVSREKKESFPLTVTSAQKNPTAFYLCASSVLAISSEQYFGPGTRLTVT.